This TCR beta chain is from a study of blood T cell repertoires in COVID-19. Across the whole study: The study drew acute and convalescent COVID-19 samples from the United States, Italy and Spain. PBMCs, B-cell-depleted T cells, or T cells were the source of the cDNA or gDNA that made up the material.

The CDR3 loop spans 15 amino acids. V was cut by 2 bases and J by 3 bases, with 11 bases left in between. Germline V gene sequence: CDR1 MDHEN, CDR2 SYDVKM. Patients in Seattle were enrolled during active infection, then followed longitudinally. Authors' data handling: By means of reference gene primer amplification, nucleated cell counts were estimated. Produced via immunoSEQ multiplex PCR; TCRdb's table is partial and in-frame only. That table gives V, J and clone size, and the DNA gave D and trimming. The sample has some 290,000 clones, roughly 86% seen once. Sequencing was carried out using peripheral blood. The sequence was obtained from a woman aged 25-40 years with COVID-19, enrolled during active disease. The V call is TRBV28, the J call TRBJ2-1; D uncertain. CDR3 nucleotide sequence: TGTGCCAGCAGTTTAAGCACCAGGAACTACAATGAGCAGTTCTTC. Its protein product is CASSLSTRNYNEQFF.